This TCR beta chain stems from a study of blood T cell repertoires in COVID-19 (dated by TCRdb to the early 2020s). About the study as a whole: Collaborator samples came from the United States, Italy and Spain and covered acute and convalescent phases of COVID-19. The prospective study material was composed of cDNA or gDNA derived from T cells, B-cell-depleted T cells, or PBMCs. Subjects who had been exposed to COVID-19, were actively infected with it, or had recovered from it provided the deeply sampled blood TCRbeta repertoires that made up the dataset. The repertoires were released in a freely available public database meant as a resource for research on the immune response to SARS-CoV-2. Samples were obtained from the ongoing ImmuneRACE study (first 160 participants) and from approximately 1,200 subjects provided by 6 global collaborators. The sample metadata nearly always contained a de-identified subject ID, COVID-19 status, age in years and sex. Where available, HLA class I and class II types were obtained from metadata supplied by the sample provider rather than from assay-based typing.

From cysteine to phenylalanine, the CDR3 is 14 amino acids long. Only CDR3 DNA remains: 42 bases, in frame from the first base. The CDR1 and CDR2 encoded by the germline V gene are SGDLS and YYNGEE. V sheds 3 bases and J sheds 0 bases, leaving 9 bases between their ends. Study-wide conclusions, independent of this receptor: The amount of clinical and demographic metadata varied by source and participant and was provided uncurated.

TCRbeta CDR3 regions were amplified from genomic DNA by means of the immunoSEQ Assay, a bias-controlled multiplex PCR. The authors' pipeline ran thus. The number of nucleated cells in each sample was estimated from the amplification of reference gene primers within the assay. To quantify the absolute abundance of each unique TCRbeta CDR3 rearrangement, sequence reads were collapsed and filtered. For each sample, productive Simpson clonality was calculated as the square root of Simpson's diversity index across productive rearrangements. This is the immuneACCESS table as TCRdb keeps it, with only in-frame sequences that have V and J called. A part of the clones is gone; compared with another copy, unresolved V genes explain less than half, and the rest is unexplained. V and J calls and clone size are as listed in that table; D and trimming were resolved from the DNA. The sample table lists 220,000 or so clones, 80% to 85% of them with a count of one. The leading ten clones occupy 3% of the sample.

Another Seattle source contributed samples from volunteer blood donors who had recovered from COVID-19. Whole blood was collected in K2EDTA tubes by collaborating institutions according to the institutions' own protocols. Collaborator samples were shipped for TCRbeta analysis as frozen whole blood, isolated PBMCs, or DNA extracted from either sample type. Comments on this clone: What this receptor recognizes is not known. It has no much larger one-base neighbor in the sample; base qualities were not kept.

The chain is made from TRBV9 and TRBJ1-1; D gene: possibly TRBD1, on 5 matching bases. This TCR came from a woman in her twenties or thirties who had recovered from COVID-19. The sequenced sample was peripheral blood. The sequence in DNA is TGTGCCAGCAGCGCCGACAGAATGAACACTGAAGCTTTCTTT. This is translated as CASSADRMNTEAFF.